This TCR beta chain was recovered during a study of T cell responses to AZD1222 COVID-19 vaccine. Study as a whole: Analysis merged second doses at about 4 or about 12 weeks. Study-wide results and limits: Of spike-specific TCRs, nearly half reportedly target regions left unmutated in variants. Clonal diversity was possibly underestimated, and white British individuals and females predominated among donors.

The data were produced by immunoSEQ multiplex PCR, yet TCRdb's version contains in-frame clones alone and is incomplete. The table lists 150,000 to 200,000 clones, 85% to 95% of them singletons. Trimming left V 4 bases short and J 3 bases short, with 25 bases between. The length of the CDR3 is 18 residues. From germline, CDR1 is SGHRS and CDR2 YFSETQ. On this clone: Its antigen is currently unknown.

Sequenced here: peripheral blood, sampled on day 0 of AZD1222 vaccination. The chain employs TRBV5-1 and TRBJ2-5; D might be TRBD2 (7 bases). The origin of this receptor is an adult in good health. The CDR3 region is CASSINPLGGGGKETQYF. The CDR3 DNA follows: TGCGCCAGCAGCATCAACCCTCTTGGAGGGGGGGGTAAAGAGACCCAGTACTTC.